This entry lists 32 T cell receptor beta chains sequenced from one sample in a study of graft-versus-host responses after intestinal transplantation (dated by TCRdb to the early 2020s). Library preparation used the immunoSEQ multiplex PCR assay. The table was pulled from immuneACCESS by TCRdb, which kept in-frame rearrangements only. Such tables lose some clones; where checked, under half of the loss comes from unresolved V genes, and the rest has no known cause. This sample comprises approximately 99,000 clones, around 93% of them detected only once. Of the sample, around 0.07% falls within the top ten clones. These TCRs are of unknown antigen specificity. The time point label here, explained by the study, means: cells obtained before transplantation from donor or recipient. The source material was unstimulated CD8+ T cells sorted from spleen or lymph node cells, sampled before transplant. The receptors originated from a human donor who was the organ donor for an intestinal transplant.

CDR3 DNA sequence: TGTGCCAGCAGCGTCACTAGCGGCTACGAGCAGTACTTC. This sequence encodes CASSVTSGYEQYF. The chain uses TRBV9 and TRBJ2-7, with 8 bases matching TRBD2. The CDR3 is 13 amino acids. V was pared by 2 bases and J by 3 bases, with 1 base of the junction left unmatched. Germline V gives CDR1 SGDLS, CDR2 YYNGEE.

The V call is TRBV7-3, the J call TRBJ2-7, with 8 positions matching TRBD2. Germline V CDR1 and CDR2: SGHTA, FQGTGA. Trimming cost V 1 base and J 4 bases; bases outside gene matches: 12. CDR3 length equals 17 residues. Here the CDR3 DNA reads TGTGCCAGCAGCTTAATCGGGGGGGCAGCGAAACCTTACGAGCAGTACTTC. The encoded protein is CASSLIGGAAKPYEQYF.

The rearrangement links TRBV2 to TRBJ2-3, with TRBD2 identical over 16 bases. The J segment lost 3 bases and the V segment lost 7 bases, leaving 1 base of the junction unmatched. The CDR3 length is 15 residues. Germline V CDR1 and CDR2: SNHLY, FYNNEI. DNA of the CDR3: TGTGCCAGCATGGGACTAGCGGGAGGGACAGATACGCAGTATTTT. This sequence encodes CASMGLAGGTDTQYF.

The chain joins TRBV5-1 to TRBJ1-2; D perhaps matches TRBD1 (5 bases). The CDR3 runs 17 residues. Looked up from germline, CDR1 is SGHRS and CDR2 is YFSETQ. V was trimmed by 4 bases and J by 4 bases, leaving 23 bases between them. CDR3 region: CASSPAGGWAYFYGYTF. In DNA, the CDR3 is TGCGCCAGCAGCCCCGCGGGGGGTTGGGCATATTTCTATGGCTACACCTTC. The whole variable domain, remainder taken from reference TRBV5-1 and TRBJ1-2, is KAGVTQTPRYLIKTRGQQVTLSCSPISGHRSVSWYQQTPGQGLQFLFEYFSETQRNKGNFPGRFSGRQFSNSRSEMNVSTLELGDSALYLCASSPAGGWAYFYGYTFGSGTRLTVV.

This rearrangement joins TRBV5-1 to TRBJ2-3; the D gene is possibly TRBD2 (6 bases). V gave up 5 bases and J gave up 2 bases, with 12 bases separating them. CDR3 length: 14 amino acids. Germline V gene lookup returns CDR1 SGHRS and CDR2 YFSETQ. The CDR3 nucleotides read TGCGCCAGCAGATTTGGGGAGGACACAGATACGCAGTATTTT. Translation gives CASRFGEDTDTQYF.

The gene calls are TRBV4-1 and TRBJ2-7; TRBD2 matches 11 bases. The ends lost 4 bases at V and 0 bases at J; junction bases unmatched: 11. This CDR3 is 18 amino acids long. Per the germline V gene, CDR1 is MGHRA and CDR2 is YSYEKL. CDR3 loop: CASSPRTSGYRSSYEQYF. CDR3 coding DNA: TGCGCCAGCAGCCCCAGGACTAGCGGGTACAGGAGCTCCTACGAGCAGTACTTC.

V and J are TRBV7-9 and TRBJ2-1; no clear D gene. Trimming left V 7 bases short and J 4 bases short, with 17 bases between. There are 15 residues in the CDR3. The germline gives CDR1 SEHNR, CDR2 FQNEAQ (reference sequence). The CDR3: CASTWPDSKYNEQFF. As DNA, the CDR3 is TGTGCCAGCACATGGCCCGACTCTAAATACAATGAGCAGTTCTTC.

V is TRBV9 and J is TRBJ1-5; D is uncertain. Looked up from germline, CDR1 is SGDLS and CDR2 is YYNGEE. V lost 4 bases and J lost 2, with 13 bases in between. The CDR3 spans 15 residues. Written as DNA, the CDR3 is TGTGCCAGCAGCCGTAGTTGGGGAGGCAATCAGCCCCAGCATTTT. It specifies CASSRSWGGNQPQHF.

A note on this clone: Within the sample, other DNA sequences also encode this same CDR3. The chain employs TRBV9 and TRBJ2-1, with 7 bases aligning to TRBD2. CDR1 and CDR2 from the germline V gene are SGDLS and YYNGEE. With V trimmed by 4 bases and J by 5 bases, 18 bases remained unmatched. The CDR3 runs to 18 residues. Written as DNA, the CDR3 is TGTGCCAGCAGCCCAACAAGCCCGGTGGCCAGCGGGGACAATGAGCAGTTCTTC. Its translation is CASSPTSPVASGDNEQFF.

This clone came up once. The chain joins TRBV4-1 to TRBJ2-7, with 7 bases identical to TRBD1. This CDR3 contains 15 residues. Germline assignment: CDR1 MGHRA and CDR2 YSYEKL. The junction had 4 bases not matched to a gene; V was cut back by 0 bases and J by 2 bases. The chain's CDR3 is CASSQEQGYAYEQYF. The CDR3 nucleotides read TGCGCCAGCAGCCAAGAACAGGGGTACGCCTACGAGCAGTACTTC.

In its sample, this clone was seen a few times. The CDR3 reads CASSPPYAKPYEQYF. CDR3 coding DNA: TGTGCCAGCTCACCCCCCTACGCCAAGCCCTACGAGCAGTACTTC. V gene TRBV18 combines with J gene TRBJ2-7, with D hard to call. CDR1 and CDR2 (germline): KGHSH, LQKENI. This CDR3 contains 15 residues. Trimming took 3 bases from V and 2 from J, leaving 14 bases between them.

The chain uses TRBV5-1 and TRBJ2-7; D uncertain. The CDR3 spans 14 residues. In germline, CDR1 is SGHRS, CDR2 YFSETQ. Trimming took off 8 bases at V and 3 bases at J, with 18 bases between the two ends. The CDR3 bases are TGCGCCAGACCTCCCTTCAAAAACTGCTACGAGCAGTACTTC. Translating it yields CARPPFKNCYEQYF.

The gene calls are TRBV29-1 and TRBJ2-1; 9 nucleotides line up with TRBD2. The germline V gene encodes CDR1 SQVTM and CDR2 ANQGSEA. Losses at the gene ends were 3 bases for V and 4 bases for J; bases not matched to a gene: 4. This CDR3 has 14 amino acids. The CDR3 bases are TGCAGCGTTGACGGCGGGGGGGCATACAATGAGCAGTTCTTC. Its protein is CSVDGGGAYNEQFF.

The rearrangement joins TRBV9 to TRBJ2-7, with D perhaps matching TRBD2 (6 bases). Trimming stripped 0 bases from V and 7 bases from J, with 14 bases between. Germline-derived CDR1 and CDR2 are SGDLS and YYNGEE. This CDR3 has 14 residues. The CDR3 is CASSVESWSGEQYF. CDR3 bases: TGTGCCAGCAGCGTAGAAAGCTGGAGCGGGGAGCAGTACTTC.

The rearrangement links TRBV28 to TRBJ2-7; 7 bases agree with TRBD1. CDR1 is MDHEN, CDR2 SYDVKM, per germline. V lost 6 bases and J lost 2; bases outside the gene matches: 4. CDR3 length: 13 amino acids. The CDR3 DNA reads TGTGCCAGCAGCATCGGACAGGCCTACGAGCAGTACTTC. Its protein is CASSIGQAYEQYF. Full variable domain (outside the CDR3, taken from reference TRBV28 and TRBJ2-7): DVKVTQSSRYLVKRTGEKVFLECVQDMDHENMFWYRQDPGLGLRLIYFSYDVKMKEKGDIPEGYSVSREKKERFSLILESASTNQTSMYLCASSIGQAYEQYFGPGTRLTVT.

This chain connects TRBV7-9 to TRBJ1-4, with TRBD1 matching 7 bases. This CDR3 contains 15 residues. Trimming took 2 bases from V and 0 from J; bases not matched to a gene: 0. CDR1 and CDR2 (germline): SEHNR, FQNEAQ (reference sequence). The CDR3, as DNA: TGTGCCAGCAGCTTAACAGGGGCAACTAATGAAAAACTGTTTTTT. It yields the protein CASSLTGATNEKLFF.

This chain joins TRBV7-2 and TRBJ2-5, with 8 nucleotides matching TRBD2. The CDR3 covers 15 residues. The trim removed 4 bases at V and 2 bases at J, leaving 6 bases unmatched. The V gene's germline CDR1 is SGHTA and CDR2 FQGNSA. CDR3: CASSSRGGVQETQYF. CDR3 sequence (DNA): TGTGCCAGCAGCTCCCGGGGGGGGGTTCAAGAGACCCAGTACTTC.

This sequence joins TRBV14 and TRBJ2-1, with a tentative D call TRBD1 (5 bases). This CDR3 is built from 11 residues. The V end was cut by 1 base, the J end by 12 bases, with 7 bases between. Germline CDR1 and CDR2: SGHDN and FVKESK. CDR3 sequence (DNA): TGTGCCAGCAGCCAAGGGACACGGCAGTTCTTC. This encodes CASSQGTRQFF.

V gene TRBV6-5 combines with J gene TRBJ2-7, with a tentative D call TRBD1 (6 bases). The CDR3 contains 11 residues. The germline CDR1 and CDR2 sequences are MNHEY and SVGAGI. V shed 7 bases and J shed 7 bases, with 11 bases lying between them. The CDR3 DNA sequence: TGTGCCAGCACCGACAGGCATGAGCAGTACTTC. Translating gives CASTDRHEQYF.

This clone came up once. V usage is TRBV9 and J usage is TRBJ2-7; TRBD2 matches 9 bases. This CDR3 has 15 amino acids. After removal of 4 bases from V and 5 bases from J, the junction contained 10 bases not matched to a gene. CDR1 is SGDLS and CDR2 is YYNGEE in the germline V gene. CDR3 coding DNA: TGTGCCAGCAGCCCAGCCCGGACTAGCGCCGACGAGCAGTACTTC. Its translation is CASSPARTSADEQYF.

The rearrangement uses TRBV28 and TRBJ2-7; 10 positions agree with TRBD1. V shed 4 bases and J 5 bases; nucleotides not matched to a gene: 8. The CDR3 totals 15 residues. The germline V gene encodes CDR1 MDHEN and CDR2 SYDVKM. CDR3 sequence: CASSSSGQGFNEQYF. CDR3 coding DNA: TGTGCCAGCAGTTCCTCGGGACAGGGGTTCAACGAGCAGTACTTC.

V usage is TRBV5-6 and J usage is TRBJ1-2; 12 bases align to TRBD1. V trimming: 4 bases; J trimming: 3 bases; junction bases outside the gene matches: 4. This CDR3 contains 15 residues. Germline loops: CDR1 SGHDT, CDR2 YYEEEE. As DNA, the CDR3 is TGTGCCAGCAGCCCGGGGACAGGGGGCTACTATGGCTACACCTTC. Residues: CASSPGTGGYYGYTF.

The chain has TRBV9 and TRBJ2-2; possibly TRBD2 for D (6 bases). The CDR3 runs to 18 residues. V gave up 0 bases and J gave up 3 bases, with 18 bases separating them. Per the germline V gene, CDR1 is SGDLS and CDR2 is YYNGEE. CDR3 amino acids: CASSVGKLAPWDTGELFF. DNA of the CDR3: TGTGCCAGCAGCGTAGGTAAACTAGCTCCATGGGACACCGGGGAGCTGTTTTTT. The complete variable domain, with remaining parts taken from reference TRBV9 and TRBJ2-2, reads DSGVTQTPKHLITATGQRVTLRCSPRSGDLSVYWYQQSLDQGLQFLIQYYNGEERAKGNILERFSAQQFPDLHSELNLSSLELGDSALYFCASSVGKLAPWDTGELFFGEGSRLTVL.

The chain combines TRBV18 with TRBJ2-5; possible D gene TRBD1, 5 bases. Germline values: CDR1 KGHSH, CDR2 LQKENI. The CDR3 runs 14 residues. Trimming cost V 11 bases and J 0 bases, with 16 bases left between them. This CDR3 is CASTGRVYQETQYF. In nucleotides, the CDR3 is TGTGCCTCGACTGGCAGGGTCTACCAAGAGACCCAGTACTTC.

The chain has TRBV14 and TRBJ1-4; D is unclear. Germline V lookup: CDR1 SGHDN, CDR2 FVKESK. The V end was cut by 9 bases, the J end by 5 bases, with 10 bases between. This CDR3 has 12 residues. CDR3 nucleotides: TGTGCCAGTTCGGGAAAGAATGAAAAACTGTTTTTT. This gives the protein CASSGKNEKLFF.

V and J are TRBV27 and TRBJ2-3; 8 nucleotides align to TRBD1. In germline, CDR1 is MNHEY, CDR2 SMNVEV (reference sequence). V lost 3 bases, J lost 6 bases, and 8 bases stayed unmatched. The length of the CDR3 is 15 residues. The CDR3 DNA follows: TGTGCCAGCAGTTTTGGGGCAGGGGGCGGTGATACGCAGTATTTT. Protein: CASSFGAGGGDTQYF.

This chain connects TRBV5-4 to TRBJ2-7; weak D call: TRBD2 (5 bases). Trimming removed 0 bases from V and 5 bases from J, with 9 bases in between. Germline assignment: CDR1 SGHNT and CDR2 YYREEE (reference sequence). This CDR3 region has 13 residues. The DNA of the CDR3 is TGTGCCAGCAGCTTGGCCGAGGGCGACGAGCAGTACTTC. It yields the protein CASSLAEGDEQYF.

The genes are TRBV4-1 and TRBJ2-3, with D hard to call. The germline V gene encodes CDR1 MGHRA and CDR2 YSYEKL. The CDR3 loop spans 16 amino acids. Trimming shortened V by 0 bases and J by 0 bases, and 10 bases separated the two germline ends. The CDR3: CASSQDMSTSTDTQYF. The CDR3 DNA reads TGCGCCAGCAGCCAAGATATGAGTACTAGCACAGATACGCAGTATTTT.

The J gene is TRBJ2-1, the V gene TRBV28, with D possibly TRBD2 on 5 matching bases. Germline V lookup: CDR1 MDHEN, CDR2 SYDVKM. The length of the CDR3 is 17 residues. V was shortened by 5 bases and J by 5 bases, with 22 bases between the two germline ends. The CDR3: CASSPTGIGVRNNEQFF. The DNA of the CDR3 is TGTGCCAGCAGTCCAACCGGGATCGGGGTACGAAACAATGAGCAGTTCTTC.

This clone was picked up one time. The V gene is TRBV7-9, the J gene TRBJ1-2, with a tentative D call TRBD1 (6 bases). Deletions cut 5 bases from V and 0 bases from J, with 19 bases between. The CDR3 is made up of 17 amino acids. CDR1 is SEHNR and CDR2 is FQNEAQ in the germline V gene (reference sequence). The DNA of the CDR3 is TGTGCCAGCAGCGATTGGTACAGGGTGGGGGCTAACTATGGCTACACCTTC. Translating gives CASSDWYRVGANYGYTF.

The chain employs TRBV5-6 and TRBJ2-2, with D tentatively TRBD1 (5 bases). V gave up 4 bases and J gave up 6 bases, with 13 bases separating them. The CDR3 is 14 residues long. Germline V gene sequence: CDR1 SGHDT, CDR2 YYEEEE. The CDR3 DNA sequence: TGTGCCAGCAGCCCAACGACAGCCCCCGGGGAGCTGTTTTTT. It encodes CASSPTTAPGELFF. Complete variable domain (other parts from reference TRBV5-6 and TRBJ2-2): DAGVTQSPTHLIKTRGQQVTLRCSPKSGHDTVSWYQQALGQGPQFIFQYYEEEERQRGNFPDRFSGHQFPNYSSELNVNALLLGDSALYLCASSPTTAPGELFFGEGSRLTVL.

The chain joins TRBV2 to TRBJ1-1, with D hard to call. The germline V and J ends were trimmed by 10 bases and 3 bases, with 9 bases remaining between them. The CDR3 runs 11 residues. The germline V gene has CDR1 SNHLY and CDR2 FYNNEI. In DNA, the CDR3 is TGTGCCACCCTGGACTACACTGAAGCTTTCTTT. Translating gives CATLDYTEAFF.